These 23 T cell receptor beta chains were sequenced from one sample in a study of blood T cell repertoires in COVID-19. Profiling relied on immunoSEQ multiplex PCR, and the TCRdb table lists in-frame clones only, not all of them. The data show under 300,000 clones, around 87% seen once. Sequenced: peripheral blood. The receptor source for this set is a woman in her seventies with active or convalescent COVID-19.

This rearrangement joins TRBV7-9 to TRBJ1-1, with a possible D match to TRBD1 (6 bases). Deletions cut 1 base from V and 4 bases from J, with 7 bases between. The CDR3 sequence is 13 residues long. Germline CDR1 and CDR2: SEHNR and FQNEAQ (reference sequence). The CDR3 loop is CASSLVQGTEAFF. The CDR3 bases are TGTGCCAGCAGCTTAGTACAGGGCACTGAAGCTTTCTTT.

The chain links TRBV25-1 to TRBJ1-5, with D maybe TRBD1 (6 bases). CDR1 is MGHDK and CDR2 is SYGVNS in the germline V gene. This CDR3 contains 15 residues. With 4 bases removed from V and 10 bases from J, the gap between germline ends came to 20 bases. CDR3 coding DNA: TGTGCCAGCAGTGTTTCGAGGGGGTCTGGAACACCCCAGCATTTT. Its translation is CASSVSRGSGTPQHF.

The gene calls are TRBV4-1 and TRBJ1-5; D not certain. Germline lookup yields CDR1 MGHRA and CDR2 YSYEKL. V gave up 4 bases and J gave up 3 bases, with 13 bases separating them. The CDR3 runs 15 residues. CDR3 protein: CASSLNDGNNQPQHF. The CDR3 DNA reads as TGCGCCAGCAGCCTAAACGACGGGAACAATCAGCCCCAGCATTTT.

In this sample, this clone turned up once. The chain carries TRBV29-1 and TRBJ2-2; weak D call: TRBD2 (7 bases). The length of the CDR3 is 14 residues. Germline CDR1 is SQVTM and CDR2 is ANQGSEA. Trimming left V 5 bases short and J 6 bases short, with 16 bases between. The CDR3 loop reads CSVNVRGAAGELFF. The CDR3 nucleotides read TGCAGCGTTAACGTTCGGGGGGCTGCCGGGGAGCTGTTTTTT.

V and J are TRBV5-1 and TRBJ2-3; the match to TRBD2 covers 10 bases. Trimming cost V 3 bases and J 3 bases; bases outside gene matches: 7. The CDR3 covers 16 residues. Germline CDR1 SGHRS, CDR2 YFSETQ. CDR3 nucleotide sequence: TGCGCCAGCAGCTCCTTAGCGGGGGGAAGGACAGATACGCAGTATTTT. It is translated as CASSSLAGGRTDTQYF.

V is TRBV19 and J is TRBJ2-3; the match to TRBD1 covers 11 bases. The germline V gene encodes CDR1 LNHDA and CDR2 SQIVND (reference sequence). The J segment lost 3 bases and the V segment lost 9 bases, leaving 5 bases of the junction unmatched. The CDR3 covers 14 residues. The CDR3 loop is CASWDRGLTDTQYF. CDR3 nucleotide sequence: TGTGCCAGCTGGGACAGGGGGTTGACAGATACGCAGTATTTT.

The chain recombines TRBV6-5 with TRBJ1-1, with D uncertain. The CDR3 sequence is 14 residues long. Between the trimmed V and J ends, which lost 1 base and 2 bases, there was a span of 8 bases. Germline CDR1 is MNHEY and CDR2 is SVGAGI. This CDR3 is CASSYYGGNTEAFF. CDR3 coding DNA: TGTGCCAGCAGTTACTACGGTGGTAACACTGAAGCTTTCTTT.

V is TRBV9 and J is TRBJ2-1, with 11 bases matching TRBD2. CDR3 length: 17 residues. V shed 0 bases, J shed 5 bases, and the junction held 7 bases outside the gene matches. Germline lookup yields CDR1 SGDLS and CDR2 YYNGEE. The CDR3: CASSVGLAGRRDNEQFF. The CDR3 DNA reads TGTGCCAGCAGCGTAGGACTAGCGGGGAGGCGTGACAATGAGCAGTTCTTC.

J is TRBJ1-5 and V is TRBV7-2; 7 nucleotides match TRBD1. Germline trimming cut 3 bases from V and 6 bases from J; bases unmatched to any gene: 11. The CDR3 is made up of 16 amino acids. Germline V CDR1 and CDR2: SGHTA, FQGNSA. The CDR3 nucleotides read TGTGCCAGCAGCTTGGGATCGACAGGGTACGGTCAGCCCCAGCATTTT. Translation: CASSLGSTGYGQPQHF.

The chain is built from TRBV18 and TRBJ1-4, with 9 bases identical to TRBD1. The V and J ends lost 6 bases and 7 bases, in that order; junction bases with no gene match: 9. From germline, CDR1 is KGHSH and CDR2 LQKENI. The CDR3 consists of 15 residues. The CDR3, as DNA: TGTGCCAGCTCCGCGGTCCAGGGACAGGGTGAAAAACTGTTTTTT. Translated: CASSAVQGQGEKLFF.

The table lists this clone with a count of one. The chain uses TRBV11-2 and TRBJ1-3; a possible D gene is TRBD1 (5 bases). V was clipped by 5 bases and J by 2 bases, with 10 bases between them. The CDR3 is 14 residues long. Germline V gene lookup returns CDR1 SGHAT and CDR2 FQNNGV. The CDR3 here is CASSPGGTGNTIYF. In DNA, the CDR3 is TGTGCCAGCAGCCCGGGGGGGACTGGAAACACCATATATTTT.

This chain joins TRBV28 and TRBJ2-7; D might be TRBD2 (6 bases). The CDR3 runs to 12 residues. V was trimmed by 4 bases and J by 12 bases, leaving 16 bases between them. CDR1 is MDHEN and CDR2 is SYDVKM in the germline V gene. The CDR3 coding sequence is TGTGCCAGCAGTTCGGGGGAATTGATGGCGTACTTC. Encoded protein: CASSSGELMAYF.

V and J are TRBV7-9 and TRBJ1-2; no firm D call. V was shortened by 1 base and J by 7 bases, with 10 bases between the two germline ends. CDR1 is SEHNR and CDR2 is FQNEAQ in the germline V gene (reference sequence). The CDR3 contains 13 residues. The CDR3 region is CASSLESWAGYTF. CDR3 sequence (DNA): TGTGCCAGCAGCTTAGAGTCGTGGGCTGGCTACACCTTC.

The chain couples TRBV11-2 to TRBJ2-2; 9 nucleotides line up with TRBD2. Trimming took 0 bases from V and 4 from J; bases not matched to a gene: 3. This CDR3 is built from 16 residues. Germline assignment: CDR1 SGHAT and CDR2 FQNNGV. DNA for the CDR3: TGTGCCAGCAGCTTAGAAGCTAGCGGGGTCACCGGGGAGCTGTTTTTT. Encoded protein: CASSLEASGVTGELFF.

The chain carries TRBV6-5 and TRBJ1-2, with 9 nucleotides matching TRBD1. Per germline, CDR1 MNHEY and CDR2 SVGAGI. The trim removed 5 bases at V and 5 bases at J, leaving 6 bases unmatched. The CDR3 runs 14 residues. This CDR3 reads CASSKTGTGYGYTF. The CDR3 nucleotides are TGTGCCAGCAGTAAAACCGGGACAGGGTATGGCTACACCTTC.

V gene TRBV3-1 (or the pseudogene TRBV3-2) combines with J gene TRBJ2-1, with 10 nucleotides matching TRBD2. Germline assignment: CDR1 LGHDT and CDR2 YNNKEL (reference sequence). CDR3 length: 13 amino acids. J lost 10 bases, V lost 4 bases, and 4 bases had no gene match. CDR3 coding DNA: TGTGCCAGCAGCCCTGGGACTAGCGACGAGCAGTTCTTC. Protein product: CASSPGTSDEQFF.

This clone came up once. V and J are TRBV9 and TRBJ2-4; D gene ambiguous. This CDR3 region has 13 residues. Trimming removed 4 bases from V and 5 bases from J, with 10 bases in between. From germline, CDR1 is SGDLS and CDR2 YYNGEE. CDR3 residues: CASSTPPENIQYF. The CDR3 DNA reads TGTGCCAGCAGCACCCCCCCGGAAAACATTCAGTACTTC.

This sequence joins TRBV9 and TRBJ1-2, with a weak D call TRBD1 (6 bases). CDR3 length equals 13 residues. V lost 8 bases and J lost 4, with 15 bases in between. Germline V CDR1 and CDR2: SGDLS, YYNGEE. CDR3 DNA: TGTGCCAGTAATTCAGGGGATATCTATGGCTACACCTTC. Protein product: CASNSGDIYGYTF.

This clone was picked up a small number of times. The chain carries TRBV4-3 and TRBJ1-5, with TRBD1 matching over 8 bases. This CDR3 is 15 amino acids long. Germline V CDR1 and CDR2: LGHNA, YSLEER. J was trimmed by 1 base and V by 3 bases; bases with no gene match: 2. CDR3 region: CASSHDRGSNQPQHF. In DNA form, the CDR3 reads TGCGCCAGCAGCCATGACAGGGGAAGCAATCAGCCCCAGCATTTT.

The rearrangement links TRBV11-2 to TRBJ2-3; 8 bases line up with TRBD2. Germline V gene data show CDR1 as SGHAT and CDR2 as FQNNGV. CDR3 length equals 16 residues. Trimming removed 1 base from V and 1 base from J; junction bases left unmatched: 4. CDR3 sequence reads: CASSLVGRGGTDTQYF. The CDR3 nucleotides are TGTGCCAGCAGCTTAGTCGGGCGGGGGGGCACAGATACGCAGTATTTT.

The CDR3 protein is CASSYPNLSNQPQHF. The CDR3 DNA sequence: TGTGCCAGCAGTTACCCTAATTTGAGCAATCAGCCCCAGCATTTT. The chain links TRBV6-2 or TRBV6-3 to TRBJ1-5; D unresolved. Germline assignment: CDR1 MNHEY and CDR2 SVGEGT. The V and J ends lost 2 bases and 1 base respectively, with 9 bases between them. The CDR3 loop spans 15 amino acids.

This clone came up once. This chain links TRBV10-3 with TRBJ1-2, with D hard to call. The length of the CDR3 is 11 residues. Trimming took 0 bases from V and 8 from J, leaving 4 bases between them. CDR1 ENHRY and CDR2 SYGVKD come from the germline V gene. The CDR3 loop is CAISESRGYTF. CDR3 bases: TGTGCCATCAGTGAGTCGCGAGGCTACACCTTC.

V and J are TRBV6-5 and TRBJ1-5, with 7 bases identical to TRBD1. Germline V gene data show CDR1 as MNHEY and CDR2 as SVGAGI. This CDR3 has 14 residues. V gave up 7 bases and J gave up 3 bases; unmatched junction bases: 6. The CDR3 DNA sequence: TGTGCCAGCACCCGGGGGACAGACAATCAGCCCCAGCATTTT. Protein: CASTRGTDNQPQHF.